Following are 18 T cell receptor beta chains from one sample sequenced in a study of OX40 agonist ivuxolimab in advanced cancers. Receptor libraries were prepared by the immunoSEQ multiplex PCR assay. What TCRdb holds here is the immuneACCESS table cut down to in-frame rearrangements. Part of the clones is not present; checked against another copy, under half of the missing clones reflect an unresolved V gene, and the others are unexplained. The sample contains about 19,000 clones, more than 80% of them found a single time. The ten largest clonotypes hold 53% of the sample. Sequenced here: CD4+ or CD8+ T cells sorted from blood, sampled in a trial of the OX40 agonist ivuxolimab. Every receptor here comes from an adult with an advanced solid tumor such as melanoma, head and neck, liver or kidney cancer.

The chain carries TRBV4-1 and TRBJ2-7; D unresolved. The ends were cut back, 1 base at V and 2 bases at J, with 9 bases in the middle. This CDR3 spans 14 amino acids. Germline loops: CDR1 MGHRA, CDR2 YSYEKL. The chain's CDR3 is CASSQVDEAYEQYF. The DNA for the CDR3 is TGCGCCAGCAGCCAAGTTGATGAAGCCTACGAGCAGTACTTC.

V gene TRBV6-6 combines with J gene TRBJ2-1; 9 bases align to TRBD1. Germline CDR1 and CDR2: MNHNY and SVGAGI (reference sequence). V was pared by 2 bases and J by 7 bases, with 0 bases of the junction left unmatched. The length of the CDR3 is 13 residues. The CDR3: CASSYGTGNEQFF. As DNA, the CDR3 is TGTGCCAGCAGTTACGGGACAGGGAATGAGCAGTTCTTC.

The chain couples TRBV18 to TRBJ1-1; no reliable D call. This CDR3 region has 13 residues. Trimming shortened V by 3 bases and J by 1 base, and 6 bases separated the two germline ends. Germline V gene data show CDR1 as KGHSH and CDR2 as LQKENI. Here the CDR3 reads CASSPTPNTEAFF. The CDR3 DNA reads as TGTGCCAGCTCACCGACACCGAACACTGAAGCTTTCTTT.

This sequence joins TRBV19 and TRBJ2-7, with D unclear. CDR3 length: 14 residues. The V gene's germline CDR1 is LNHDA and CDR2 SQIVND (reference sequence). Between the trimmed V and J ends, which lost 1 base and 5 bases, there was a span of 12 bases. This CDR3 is CASSIGQAAHEQYF. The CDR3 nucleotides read TGTGCCAGTAGTATAGGCCAGGCCGCCCACGAGCAGTACTTC.

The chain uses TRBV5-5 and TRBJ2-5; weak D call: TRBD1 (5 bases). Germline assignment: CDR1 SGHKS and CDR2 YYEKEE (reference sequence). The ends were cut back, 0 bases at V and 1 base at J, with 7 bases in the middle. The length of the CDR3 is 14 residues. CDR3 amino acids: CASSLVGLQETQYF. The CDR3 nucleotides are TGTGCCAGCAGCTTGGTGGGGCTCCAAGAGACCCAGTACTTC. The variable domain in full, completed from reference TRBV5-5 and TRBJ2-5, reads DAGVTQSPTHLIKTRGQQVTLRCSPISGHKSVSWYQQVLGQGPQFIFQYYEKEERGRGNFPDRFSARQFPNYSSELNVNALLLGDSALYLCASSLVGLQETQYFGPGTRLLVL.

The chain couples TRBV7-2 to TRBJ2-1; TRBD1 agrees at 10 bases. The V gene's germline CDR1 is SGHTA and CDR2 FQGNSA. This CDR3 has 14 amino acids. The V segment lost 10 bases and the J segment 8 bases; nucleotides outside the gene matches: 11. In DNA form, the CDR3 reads TGTGCCATACCACAGACAGGGGGCGCGTATGAGCAGTTCTTC. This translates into CAIPQTGGAYEQFF.

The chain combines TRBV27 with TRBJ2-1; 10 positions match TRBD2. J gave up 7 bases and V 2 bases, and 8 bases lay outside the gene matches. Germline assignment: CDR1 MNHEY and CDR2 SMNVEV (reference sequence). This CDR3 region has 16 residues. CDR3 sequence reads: CASSLLPGLARNEQFF. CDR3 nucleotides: TGTGCCAGCAGTTTACTTCCGGGACTAGCGAGGAATGAGCAGTTCTTC.

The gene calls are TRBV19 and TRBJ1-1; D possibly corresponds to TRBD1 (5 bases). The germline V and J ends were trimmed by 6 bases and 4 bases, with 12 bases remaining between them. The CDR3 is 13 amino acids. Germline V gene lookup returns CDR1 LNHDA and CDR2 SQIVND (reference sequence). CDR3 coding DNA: TGTGCCAGTAGCCTCGGGGGGATCACTGAAGCTTTCTTT. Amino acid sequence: CASSLGGITEAFF.

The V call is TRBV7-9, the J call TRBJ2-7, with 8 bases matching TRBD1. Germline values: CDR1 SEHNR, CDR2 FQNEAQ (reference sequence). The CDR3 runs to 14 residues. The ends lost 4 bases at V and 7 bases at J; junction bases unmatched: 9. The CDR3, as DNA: TGTGCCAGCAGCTCGCCCGGGACAGGTGGGGAGCAGTACTTC. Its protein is CASSSPGTGGEQYF.

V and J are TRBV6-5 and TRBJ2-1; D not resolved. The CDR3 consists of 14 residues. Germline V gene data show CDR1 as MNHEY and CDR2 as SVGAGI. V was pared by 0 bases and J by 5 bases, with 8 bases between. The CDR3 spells CASSYSGNNNEQFF. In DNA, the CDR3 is TGTGCCAGCAGTTACTCTGGAAACAACAATGAGCAGTTCTTC.

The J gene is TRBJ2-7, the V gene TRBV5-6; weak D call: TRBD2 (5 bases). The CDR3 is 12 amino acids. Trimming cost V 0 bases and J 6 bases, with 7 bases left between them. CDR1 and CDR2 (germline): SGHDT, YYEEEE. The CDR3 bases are TGTGCCAGCAGCTTGGTGGGGAGCGAGCAGTACTTC. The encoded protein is CASSLVGSEQYF.

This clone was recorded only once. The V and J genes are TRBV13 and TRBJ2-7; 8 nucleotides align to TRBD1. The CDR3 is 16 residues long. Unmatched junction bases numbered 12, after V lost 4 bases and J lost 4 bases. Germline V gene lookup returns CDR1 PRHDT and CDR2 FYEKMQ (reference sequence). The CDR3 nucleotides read TGTGCCAGCAGCTCGACCTCCGGGACAGGAAGTTACGAGCAGTACTTC. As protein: CASSSTSGTGSYEQYF. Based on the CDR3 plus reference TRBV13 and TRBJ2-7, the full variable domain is AAGVIQSPRHLIKEKRETATLKCYPIPRHDTVYWYQQGPGQDPQFLISFYEKMQSDKGSIPDRFSAQQFSDYHSELNMSSLELGDSALYFCASSSTSGTGSYEQYFGPGTRLTVT.

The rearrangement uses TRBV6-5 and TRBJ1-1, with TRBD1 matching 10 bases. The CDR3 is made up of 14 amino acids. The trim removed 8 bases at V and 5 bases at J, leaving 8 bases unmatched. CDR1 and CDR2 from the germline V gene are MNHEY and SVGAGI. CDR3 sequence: CASGSDRGGTEAFF. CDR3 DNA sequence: TGTGCCAGCGGATCGGACAGGGGGGGGACTGAAGCTTTCTTT.

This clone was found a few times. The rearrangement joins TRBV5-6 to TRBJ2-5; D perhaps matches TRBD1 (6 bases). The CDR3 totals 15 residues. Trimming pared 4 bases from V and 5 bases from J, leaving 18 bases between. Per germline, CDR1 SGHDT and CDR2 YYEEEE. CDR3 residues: CASSHDRYPGETQYF. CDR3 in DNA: TGTGCCAGCAGCCATGACAGGTATCCTGGGGAGACCCAGTACTTC.

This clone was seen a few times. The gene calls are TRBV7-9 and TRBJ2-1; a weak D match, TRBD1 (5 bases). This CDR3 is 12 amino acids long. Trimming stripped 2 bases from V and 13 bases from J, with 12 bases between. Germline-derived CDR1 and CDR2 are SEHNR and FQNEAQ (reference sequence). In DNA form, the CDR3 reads TGTGCCAGCAGCTTACTGCGCAGGGAACAGTTCTTC. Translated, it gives CASSLLRREQFF.

This CDR3 reads CASSLTGSAYEQYF. The CDR3 DNA reads as TGCGCCAGCAGTCTTACAGGGTCGGCCTACGAGCAGTACTTC. The chain couples TRBV4-3 to TRBJ2-7; a possible D gene is TRBD1 (6 bases). The CDR3 spans 14 residues. Germline V gene lookup returns CDR1 LGHNA and CDR2 YSLEER. The V and J ends lost 6 bases and 2 bases respectively, with 14 bases between them.

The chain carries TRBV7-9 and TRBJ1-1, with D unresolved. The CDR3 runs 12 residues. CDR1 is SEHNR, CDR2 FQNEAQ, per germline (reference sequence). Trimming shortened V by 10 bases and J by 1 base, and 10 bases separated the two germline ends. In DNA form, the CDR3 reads TGTGCCATTATAACGGGGAACACTGAAGCTTTCTTT. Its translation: CAIITGNTEAFF.

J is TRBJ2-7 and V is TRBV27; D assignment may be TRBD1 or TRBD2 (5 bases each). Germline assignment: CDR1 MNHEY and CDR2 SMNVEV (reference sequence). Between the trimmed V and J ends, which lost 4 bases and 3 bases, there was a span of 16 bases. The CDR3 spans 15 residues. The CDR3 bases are TGTGCCAGCAGTTCCCGGGACGGGGAGAGCTACGAGCAGTACTTC. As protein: CASSSRDGESYEQYF.